This T cell receptor beta chain is drawn from a study of cytomegalovirus exposure and HLA in healthy donors. Study in general: HLA-typed donors contributed around 85 million unique TCRs, which were held in an early data release.

There are 12 residues in the CDR3. The V and J ends lost 7 bases and 6 bases respectively, with 10 bases between them. In germline, CDR1 is SGHTA, CDR2 FQGNSA. This PCR relied on a set of 60 Vbeta primers and 13 Jbeta primers. Here immunoSEQ multiplex PCR was the method, and the copy in TCRdb shows in-frame clones only, minus some. The data show about 130,000 clones, roughly 80% seen once. The TCR originated in a middle-aged woman in good health and CMV-seropositive. The chain recombines TRBV7-2 with TRBJ1-5, with unresolved D. Sequenced sample: PBMCs. The CDR3 nucleotides read TGTGCCAGCACCCTCGGTGGTCAGCCCCAGCATTTT. Residues: CASTLGGQPQHF.